The clone carrying this TCR beta chain has more than one count but fewer than ten. These data originate in a study of blood T cell repertoires in COVID-19. The CDR3 extends over 14 amino acids. CDR1 is LNHDA, CDR2 SQIVND, per germline (reference sequence). V shed 3 bases and J shed 3 bases, with 11 bases lying between them. The authors' processing: Cell counts per sample came from amplifying reference gene primers. Assay: immunoSEQ multiplex PCR; the TCRdb copy retains only in-frame clones and omits some. V, J and clone size are those of that table, while D and trimming were read from the DNA. The sample yields tens of thousands of clones, 75% to 90% seen once.

This chain joins TRBV19 and TRBJ1-1, with D uncertain. The sequencing input was peripheral blood. The TCR was taken from a human donor in a cohort sampled during active COVID-19. This CDR3 reads CASSISGADTEAFF. The CDR3, as DNA: TGTGCCAGTAGTATTAGTGGTGCGGACACTGAAGCTTTCTTT. Full variable domain (missing parts from reference TRBV19 and TRBJ1-1): DGGITQSPKYLFRKEGQNVTLSCEQNLNHDAMYWYRQDPGQGLRLIYYSQIVNDFQKGDIAEGYSVSREKKESFPLTVTSAQKNPTAFYLCASSISGADTEAFFGQGTRLTVV.